The rows below give T cell receptor beta chains drawn from one sample of a study of CD8 T cells in ankylosing spondylitis. Each CDR3 protein is one row after TCRdb ran MiXCR on the 5' RACE reads. Here the sample spans approximately 300,000 distinct CDR3 sequences, 15% to 25% being singletons. The sequencing input was blood, either unsorted or a sorted T cell fraction (not recorded which). Receptors were obtained from a male donor with ankylosing spondylitis or in good health (not recorded which). CDR3s include the opening cysteine and the closing phenylalanine or tryptophan. D genes are given only for firm matches. Clone size, where shown, is once, few, many, or a class for clones that have expanded.

V gene	clone size	D gene	J gene	CDR3 protein	CDR3 DNA
TRBV12-3/TRBV12-4	NA	TRBD1	TRBJ2-3	CASSSPGQGRGGSTDTQYF	TGTGCCAGCAGTTCCCCGGGACAGGGGCGAGGGGGTAGCACAGATACGCAGTATTTT
TRBV7-2	few	TRBD2	TRBJ2-1	CASSFSSSGRASEQFF	TGTGCCAGCAGCTTCTCGAGTAGCGGGAGGGCAAGTGAGCAGTTCTTC
TRBV5-1	many	TRBD2	TRBJ2-2	CASSPGTSGFTGELFF	TGCGCCAGCAGCCCCGGGACTAGCGGATTCACCGGGGAGCTGTTTTTT
TRBV5-1	NA	TRBD2	TRBJ2-1	CASSLGLAGANEQFF	TGCGCCAGCAGCCTCGGACTAGCGGGAGCCAATGAGCAGTTCTTC
TRBV9	many	TRBD2	TRBJ2-1	CASSPRTSGIPSYNEQFF	TGTGCCAGCAGCCCCAGGACTAGCGGGATCCCTTCCTACAATGAGCAGTTCTTC
TRBV27	many	NA	TRBJ2-3	CASFPGGGAGGTDTQYF	TGTGCCAGCTTCCCGGGGGGAGGCGCAGGGGGCACAGATACGCAGTATTTT
TRBV12-3/TRBV12-4	few	NA	TRBJ2-2	CASRGLAAGRTGELFF	TGTGCCAGCCGGGGTCTGGCAGCAGGACGCACCGGGGAGCTGTTTTTT
TRBV7-6	NA	NA	TRBJ1-5	CASSLGPWDNQPQHF	TGTGCCAGCAGCTTAGGCCCTTGGGATAATCAGCCCCAGCATTTT
TRBV5-1	few	NA	TRBJ2-1	CASSSFLGPSSDNEQFF	TGCGCCAGCAGCTCCTTTCTAGGGCCTTCCTCCGACAATGAGCAGTTCTTC
TRBV12-3/TRBV12-4	NA	NA	TRBJ2-2	CASSSILGGWQGGNTGELFF	TGTGCCAGCAGTTCCATATTGGGCGGGTGGCAGGGAGGGAACACCGGGGAGCTGTTTTTT
TRBV6-1	NA	TRBD1	TRBJ1-2	CASSRTPGQGAYGYTF	TGTGCCAGCAGCAGGACTCCGGGACAGGGGGCTTATGGCTACACCTTC
TRBV11-2	NA	TRBD2	TRBJ2-2	CASSLGWTSSTGELFF	TGTGCCAGCAGCTTAGGCTGGACTAGCTCCACCGGGGAGCTGTTTTTT
TRBV5-5	few	NA	TRBJ1-2	CASSLGELIYGYTF	TGTGCCAGCAGCTTGGGGGAGTTGATCTATGGCTACACCTTC
TRBV20-1	NA	TRBD2	TRBJ2-1	CSARARLAGGNSYNEQFF	TGCAGTGCTAGAGCTAGGCTAGCGGGAGGGAACTCCTACAATGAGCAGTTCTTC
TRBV15	NA	TRBD1	TRBJ2-3	CATSRVTGTGPDTQYF	TGTGCCACCAGCAGAGTAACCGGGACAGGTCCAGATACGCAGTATTTT
TRBV6-1	NA	TRBD2	TRBJ2-5	CASSPWTSGGYGETQYF	TGTGCCAGCAGTCCCTGGACTAGCGGGGGATATGGGGAGACCCAGTACTTC
TRBV12-3/TRBV12-4	NA	NA	TRBJ2-3	CASRDPRGTDTQYF	TGTGCCAGCCGGGACCCGAGGGGTACAGATACGCAGTATTTT
TRBV5-1	few	TRBD1	TRBJ1-1	CASSITGGEGFFF	TGCGCCAGCAGCATTACAGGGGGCGAGGGTTTTTTCTTT
TRBV29-1	many	NA	TRBJ1-1	CSADDSSGSFF	TGCAGCGCGGACGACAGCTCGGGATCTTTCTTT
TRBV29-1	NA	NA	TRBJ2-1	CSVPTREWVNEQFF	TGCAGCGTCCCCACTCGGGAGTGGGTCAATGAGCAGTTCTTC
TRBV3-1	few	TRBD2	TRBJ2-1	CASSHTSGEQFF	TGTGCCAGCAGCCACACTAGCGGGGAGCAGTTCTTC
TRBV5-1	NA	NA	TRBJ2-3	CASTSGTDPDTQYF	TGCGCCAGCACCTCCGGGACCGACCCAGATACGCAGTATTTT
TRBV9	NA	NA	TRBJ1-1	CASSAPVNTEAFF	TGTGCCAGCAGCGCCCCGGTGAACACTGAAGCTTTCTTT
TRBV29-1	NA	TRBD2	TRBJ2-3	CSERLAGGSDTQYF	TGCAGCGAGCGACTAGCGGGAGGTTCAGATACGCAGTATTTT
TRBV5-5	few	TRBD2	TRBJ2-5	CASSPGTSGGAYQETQYF	TGTGCCAGCAGCCCCGGGACTAGCGGGGGGGCTTATCAAGAGACCCAGTACTTC
TRBV20-1	NA	NA	TRBJ2-3	CSAQDGGSSTDTQYF	TGCAGTGCCCAGGACGGCGGCAGTAGCACAGATACGCAGTATTTT
TRBV5-1	few	NA	TRBJ1-1	CASSRTDGNTEAFF	TGCGCCAGCAGTAGAACAGACGGGAACACTGAAGCTTTCTTT
TRBV12-3/TRBV12-4	few	NA	TRBJ1-3	CASSLLGTNSGNTIYF	TGTGCCAGCAGTTTATTAGGGACAAATTCTGGAAACACCATATATTTT
TRBV6-1	NA	TRBD1	TRBJ1-5	CASSETGGRNQPQHF	TGTGCCAGCAGTGAAACAGGGGGCCGCAATCAGCCCCAGCATTTT
TRBV7-6	few	NA	TRBJ1-3	CASSPRGGQSSGNTIYF	TGTGCCAGCAGCCCCCGAGGGGGGCAGAGCTCTGGAAACACCATATATTTT
TRBV10-3	NA	NA	TRBJ2-1	CALGSGIDFNEQFF	TGTGCCTTGGGAAGCGGAATTGATTTCAATGAGCAGTTCTTC
TRBV29-1	few	NA	TRBJ2-1	CSVEVPEPASYNEQFF	TGCAGCGTTGAAGTCCCGGAGCCCGCCTCCTACAATGAGCAGTTCTTC
TRBV5-6	NA	NA	TRBJ2-1	CASSLATGLQFF	TGTGCCAGCAGCTTGGCTACAGGGTTGCAGTTCTTC
TRBV7-6	few	NA	TRBJ2-2	CASSKITGTGELFF	TGTGCCAGCAGCAAGATTACAGGGACCGGGGAGCTGTTTTTT
TRBV9	few	TRBD1	TRBJ2-5	CASSVSTGGQGNIETQYF	TGTGCCAGCAGCGTGTCAACCGGGGGACAGGGTAACATAGAGACCCAGTACTTC
TRBV9	NA	NA	TRBJ1-4	CASSVDWTLNEKLFF	TGTGCCAGCAGCGTTGATTGGACCCTTAATGAAAAACTGTTTTTT
TRBV20-1	NA	NA	TRBJ2-1	CSASGGSYNEQFF	TGCAGTGCTAGCGGGGGCTCCTACAATGAGCAGTTCTTC
TRBV6-1	few	TRBD1	TRBJ2-2	CASGQAGGSGELFF	TGTGCCAGCGGCCAGGCAGGGGGCTCCGGGGAGCTGTTTTTT
TRBV5-1	NA	NA	TRBJ1-1	CASSSWDTLTEAFF	TGCGCCAGCAGCTCCTGGGACACCCTGACCGAAGCTTTCTTT
TRBV12-3/TRBV12-4	few	TRBD1	TRBJ1-1	CASSKTGMNTEAFF	TGTGCCAGCAGTAAGACAGGGATGAACACTGAAGCTTTCTTT
TRBV9	NA	NA	TRBJ1-1	CASSPQDGYVSEAFF	TGTGCCAGCAGCCCACAGGACGGATACGTGAGTGAAGCTTTCTTT
TRBV20-1	few	NA	TRBJ2-4	CSARAPSSRDIQYF	TGCAGTGCCCGCGCCCCTAGCTCGAGGGACATTCAGTACTTC
TRBV28	many	NA	TRBJ1-2	CASSYLGGRDGYTF	TGTGCCAGCAGCTACTTAGGGGGGCGCGATGGCTACACCTTC
TRBV2	few	TRBD2	TRBJ2-1	CASTERLAVYNEQFF	TGTGCCAGCACCGAGCGTCTAGCGGTATACAATGAGCAGTTCTTC
TRBV5-1	NA	TRBD1	TRBJ1-2	CASTRTGGFYGYTF	TGCGCCAGCACCCGGACAGGGGGCTTCTATGGCTACACCTTC
TRBV12-3/TRBV12-4	few	TRBD2	TRBJ2-1	CASSLGLAGAGYNEQFF	TGTGCCAGCAGTTTAGGACTAGCGGGAGCCGGTTACAATGAGCAGTTCTTC
TRBV28	few	TRBD1	TRBJ2-1	CASSSPGQGSNEQFF	TGTGCCAGCAGCTCTCCGGGACAGGGGTCCAATGAGCAGTTCTTC
TRBV20-1	few	TRBD1	TRBJ2-1	CSARQGTNDEQFF	TGCAGTGCTCGACAGGGGACCAATGATGAGCAGTTCTTC
TRBV29-1	few	TRBD2	TRBJ2-3	CSVLQAGGFDTQYF	TGCAGCGTCCTCCAGGCGGGAGGGTTTGATACGCAGTATTTT
TRBV27	NA	TRBD2	TRBJ2-1	CASGSGGVNEQFF	TGTGCCAGTGGGAGCGGGGGTGTCAATGAGCAGTTCTTC
TRBV24-1	NA	NA	TRBJ2-1	CATSDHPGTEQFF	TGTGCCACCAGTGACCATCCGGGGACTGAGCAGTTCTTC
TRBV10-3	few	NA	TRBJ2-3	CAISPAGSVADTQYF	TGTGCCATCAGTCCAGCAGGGTCCGTTGCAGATACGCAGTATTTT
TRBV29-1	few	NA	TRBJ1-2	CSVEDPPDNYGYTF	TGCAGCGTTGAAGATCCCCCAGATAACTATGGCTACACCTTC